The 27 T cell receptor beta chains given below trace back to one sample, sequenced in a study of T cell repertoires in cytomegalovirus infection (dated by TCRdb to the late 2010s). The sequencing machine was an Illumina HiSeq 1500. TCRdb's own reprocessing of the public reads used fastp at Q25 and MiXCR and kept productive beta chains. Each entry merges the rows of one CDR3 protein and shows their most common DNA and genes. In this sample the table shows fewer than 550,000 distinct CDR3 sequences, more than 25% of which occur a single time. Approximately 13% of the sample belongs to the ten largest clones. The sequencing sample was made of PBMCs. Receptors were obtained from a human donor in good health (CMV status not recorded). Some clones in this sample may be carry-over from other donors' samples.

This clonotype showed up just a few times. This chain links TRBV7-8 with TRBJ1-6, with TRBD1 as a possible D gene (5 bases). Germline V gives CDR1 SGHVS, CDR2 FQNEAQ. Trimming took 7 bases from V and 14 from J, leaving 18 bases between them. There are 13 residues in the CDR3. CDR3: CASTLGTEETLHF. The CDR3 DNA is TGTGCCAGCACCCTAGGGACTGAGGAGACCCTCCACTTT.

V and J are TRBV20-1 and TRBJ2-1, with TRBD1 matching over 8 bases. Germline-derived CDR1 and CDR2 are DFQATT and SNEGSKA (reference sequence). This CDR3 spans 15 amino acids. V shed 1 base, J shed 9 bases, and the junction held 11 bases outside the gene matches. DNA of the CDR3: TGCAGTGCTAGAGCCACCGGGACAGGCCGACCTGAGCAGTTCTTC. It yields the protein CSARATGTGRPEQFF.

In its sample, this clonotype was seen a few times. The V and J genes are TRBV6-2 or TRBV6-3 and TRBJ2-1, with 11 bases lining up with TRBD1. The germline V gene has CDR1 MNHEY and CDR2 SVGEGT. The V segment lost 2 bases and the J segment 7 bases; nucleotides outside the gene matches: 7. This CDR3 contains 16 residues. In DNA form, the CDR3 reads TGTGCCAGCAGTTACCATGGGACAGGGGGGAAAAATGAGCAGTTCTTC. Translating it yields CASSYHGTGGKNEQFF.

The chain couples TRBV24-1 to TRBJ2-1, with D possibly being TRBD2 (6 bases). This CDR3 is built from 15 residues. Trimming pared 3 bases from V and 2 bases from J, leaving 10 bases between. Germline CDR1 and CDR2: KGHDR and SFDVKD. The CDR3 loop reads CATSDPGLAYNEQFF. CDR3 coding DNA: TGTGCCACCAGTGATCCGGGACTTGCCTACAATGAGCAGTTCTTC.

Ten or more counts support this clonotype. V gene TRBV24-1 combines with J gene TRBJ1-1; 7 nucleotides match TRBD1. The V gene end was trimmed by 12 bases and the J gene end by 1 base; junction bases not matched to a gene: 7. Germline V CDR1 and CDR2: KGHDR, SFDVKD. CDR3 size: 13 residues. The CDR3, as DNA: TGTGCCTCTAGGGGGCGAGGGAACACTGAAGCTTTCTTT. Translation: CASRGRGNTEAFF.

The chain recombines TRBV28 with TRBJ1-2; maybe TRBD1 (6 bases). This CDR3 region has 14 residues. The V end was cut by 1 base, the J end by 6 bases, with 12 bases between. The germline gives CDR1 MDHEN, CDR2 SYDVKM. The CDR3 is CASSLSGAPDGYTF. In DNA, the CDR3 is TGTGCCAGCAGTTTATCGGGGGCGCCGGATGGCTACACCTTC.

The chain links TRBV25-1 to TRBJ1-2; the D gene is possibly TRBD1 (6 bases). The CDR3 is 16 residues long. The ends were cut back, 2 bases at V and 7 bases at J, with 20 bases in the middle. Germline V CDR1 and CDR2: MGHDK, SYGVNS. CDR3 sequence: CASSETIGGGATGYTF. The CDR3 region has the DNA TGTGCCAGCAGTGAAACTATAGGGGGGGGCGCTACTGGCTACACCTTC.

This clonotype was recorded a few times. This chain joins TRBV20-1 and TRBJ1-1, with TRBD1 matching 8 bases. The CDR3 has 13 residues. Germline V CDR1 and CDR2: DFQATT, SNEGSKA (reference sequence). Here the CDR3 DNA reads TGCAGCGGCCAGGGGGCTCGGGGCACTGAAGCTTTCTTT. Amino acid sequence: CSGQGARGTEAFF.

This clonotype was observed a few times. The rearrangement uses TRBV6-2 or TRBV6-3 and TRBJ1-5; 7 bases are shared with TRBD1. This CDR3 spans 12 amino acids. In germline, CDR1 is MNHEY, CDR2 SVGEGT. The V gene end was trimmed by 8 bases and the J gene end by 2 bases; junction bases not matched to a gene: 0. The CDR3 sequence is CASDRGNQPQHF. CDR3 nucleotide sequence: TGTGCCAGCGACAGGGGCAATCAGCCCCAGCATTTT.

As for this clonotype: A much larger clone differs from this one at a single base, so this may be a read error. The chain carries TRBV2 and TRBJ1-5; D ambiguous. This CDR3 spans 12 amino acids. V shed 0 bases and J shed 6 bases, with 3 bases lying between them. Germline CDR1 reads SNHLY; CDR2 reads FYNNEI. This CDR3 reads CASSEARQPQHF. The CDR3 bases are TGTGCCAGCAGTGAAGCGCGTCAGCCCCAGCATTTT.

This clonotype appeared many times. The CDR3 here is CASSLIFGNTIYF. CDR3 sequence (DNA): TGTGCCAGCAGCCTAATATTCGGAAACACCATATATTTT. V and J are TRBV7-2 and TRBJ1-3; D not resolved. The CDR3 is 13 residues long. CDR1 SGHTA and CDR2 FQGNSA come from the germline V gene. V was shortened by 5 bases and J by 4 bases, with 9 bases between the two germline ends.

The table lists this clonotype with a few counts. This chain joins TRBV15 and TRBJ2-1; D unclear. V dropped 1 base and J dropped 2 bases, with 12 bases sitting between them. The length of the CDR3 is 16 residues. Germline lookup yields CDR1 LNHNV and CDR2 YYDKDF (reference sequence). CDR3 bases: TGTGCCACCAGCAGAGTGGGGATTGACGCCTACAATGAGCAGTTCTTC. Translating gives CATSRVGIDAYNEQFF. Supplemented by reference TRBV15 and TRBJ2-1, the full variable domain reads DAMVIQNPRYQVTQFGKPVTLSCSQTLNHNVMYWYQQKSSQAPKLLFHYYDKDFNNEADTPDNFQSRRPNTSFCFLDIRSPGLGDTAMYLCATSRVGIDAYNEQFFGPGTRLTVL.

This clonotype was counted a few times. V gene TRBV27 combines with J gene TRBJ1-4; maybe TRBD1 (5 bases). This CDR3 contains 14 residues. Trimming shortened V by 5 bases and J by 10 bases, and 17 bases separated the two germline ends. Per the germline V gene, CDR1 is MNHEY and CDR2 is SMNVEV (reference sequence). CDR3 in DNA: TGTGCCAGCAGTGGTGTGCTGGGCGGGGGAAAACTGTTTTTT. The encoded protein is CASSGVLGGGKLFF.

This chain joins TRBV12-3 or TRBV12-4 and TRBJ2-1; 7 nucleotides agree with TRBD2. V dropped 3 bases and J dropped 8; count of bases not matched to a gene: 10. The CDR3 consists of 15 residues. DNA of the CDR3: TGTGCCAGCAGTTTCGCGGGAGACAGTTCAGATGAGCAGTTCTTC. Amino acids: CASSFAGDSSDEQFF.

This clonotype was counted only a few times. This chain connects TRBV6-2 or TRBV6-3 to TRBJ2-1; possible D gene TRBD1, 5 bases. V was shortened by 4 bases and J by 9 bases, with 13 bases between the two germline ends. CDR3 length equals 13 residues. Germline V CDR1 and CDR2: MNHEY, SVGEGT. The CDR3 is CASSFTQGIEQFF. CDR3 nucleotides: TGTGCCAGCAGTTTCACCCAGGGAATTGAGCAGTTCTTC.

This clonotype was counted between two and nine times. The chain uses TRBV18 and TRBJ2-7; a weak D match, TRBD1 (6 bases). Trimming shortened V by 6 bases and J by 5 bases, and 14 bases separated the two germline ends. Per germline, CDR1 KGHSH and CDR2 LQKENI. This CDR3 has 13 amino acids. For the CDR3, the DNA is TGTGCCAGCTCTCCCGGACAGACTAACGAGCAGTACGTC. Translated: CASSPGQTNEQYV.

This CDR3 is CASSYSRLVTPHNEQFF. The CDR3 DNA follows: TGTGCCAGCAGTTACTCTCGTCTAGTGACCCCCCACAATGAGCAGTTCTTC. The chain joins TRBV6-2 or TRBV6-3 to TRBJ2-1; D is unresolved. V lost 0 bases to trimming and J lost 5 bases, with 17 bases between them. The CDR3 is made up of 17 amino acids. CDR1 is MNHEY and CDR2 is SVGEGT in the germline V gene.

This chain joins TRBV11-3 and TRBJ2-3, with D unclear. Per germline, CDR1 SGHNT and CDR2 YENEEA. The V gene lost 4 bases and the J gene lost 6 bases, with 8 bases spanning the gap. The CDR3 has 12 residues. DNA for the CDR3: TGTGCCAGCAGCTCCAGATTTGATACGCAGTATTTT. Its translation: CASSSRFDTQYF.

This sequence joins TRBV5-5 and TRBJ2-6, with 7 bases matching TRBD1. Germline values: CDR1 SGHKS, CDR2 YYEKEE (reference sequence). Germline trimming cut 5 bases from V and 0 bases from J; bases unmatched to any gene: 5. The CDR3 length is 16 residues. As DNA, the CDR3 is TGTGCCAGCAGGACAGGGACCAGCTCTGGGGCCAACGTCCTGACTTTC. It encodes CASRTGTSSGANVLTF. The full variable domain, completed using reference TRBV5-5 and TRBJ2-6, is DAGVTQSPTHLIKTRGQQVTLRCSPISGHKSVSWYQQVLGQGPQFIFQYYEKEERGRGNFPDRFSARQFPNYSSELNVNALLLGDSALYLCASRTGTSSGANVLTFGAGSRLTVL.

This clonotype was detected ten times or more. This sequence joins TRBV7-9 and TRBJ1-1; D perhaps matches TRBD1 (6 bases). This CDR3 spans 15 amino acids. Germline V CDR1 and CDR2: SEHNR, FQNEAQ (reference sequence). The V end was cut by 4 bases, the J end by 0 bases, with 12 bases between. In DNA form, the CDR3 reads TGTGCCAGCAGCTCCAGGGGATCTTTGAACACTGAAGCTTTCTTT. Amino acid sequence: CASSSRGSLNTEAFF.

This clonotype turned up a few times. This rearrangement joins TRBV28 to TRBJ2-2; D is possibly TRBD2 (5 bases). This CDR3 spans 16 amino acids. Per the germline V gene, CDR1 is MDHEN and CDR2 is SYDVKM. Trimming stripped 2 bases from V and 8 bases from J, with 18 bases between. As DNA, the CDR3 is TGTGCCAGCAGTTTAAAGGCCCGGATTTGGACTGGGGAGCTGTTTTTT. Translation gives CASSLKARIWTGELFF. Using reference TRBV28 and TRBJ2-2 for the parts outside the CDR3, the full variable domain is DVKVTQSSRYLVKRTGEKVFLECVQDMDHENMFWYRQDPGLGLRLIYFSYDVKMKEKGDIPEGYSVSREKKERFSLILESASTNQTSMYLCASSLKARIWTGELFFGEGSRLTVL.

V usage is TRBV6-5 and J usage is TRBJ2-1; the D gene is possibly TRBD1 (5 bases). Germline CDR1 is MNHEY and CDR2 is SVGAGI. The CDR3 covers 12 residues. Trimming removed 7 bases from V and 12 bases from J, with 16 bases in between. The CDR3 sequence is CASTKGYRGQFF. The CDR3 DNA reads TGTGCCAGCACCAAGGGGTACCGAGGGCAGTTCTTC.

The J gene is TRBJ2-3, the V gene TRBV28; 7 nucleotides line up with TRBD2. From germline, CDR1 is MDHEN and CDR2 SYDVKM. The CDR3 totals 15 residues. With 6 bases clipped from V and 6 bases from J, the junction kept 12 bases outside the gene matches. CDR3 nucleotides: TGTGCCAGCAGCCCATCCGGGGGAGGGCGGGATACGCAGTATTTT. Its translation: CASSPSGGGRDTQYF.

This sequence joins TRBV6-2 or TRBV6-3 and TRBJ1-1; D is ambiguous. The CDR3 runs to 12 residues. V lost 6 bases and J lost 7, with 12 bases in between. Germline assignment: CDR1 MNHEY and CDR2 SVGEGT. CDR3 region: CASSRDLLEAFF. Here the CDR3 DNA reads TGTGCCAGCAGCCGTGACCTTCTTGAAGCTTTCTTT.

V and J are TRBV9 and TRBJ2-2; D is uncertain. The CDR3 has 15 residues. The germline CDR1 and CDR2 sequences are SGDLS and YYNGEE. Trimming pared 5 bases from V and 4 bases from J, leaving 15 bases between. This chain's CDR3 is CASSPPRHATGELFF. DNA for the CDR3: TGTGCCAGCAGTCCCCCAAGACATGCCACCGGGGAGCTGTTTTTT.

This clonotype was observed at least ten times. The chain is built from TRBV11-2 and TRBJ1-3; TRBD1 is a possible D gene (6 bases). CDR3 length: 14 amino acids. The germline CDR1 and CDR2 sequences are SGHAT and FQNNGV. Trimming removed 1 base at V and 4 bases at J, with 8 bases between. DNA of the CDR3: TGTGCCAGCAGCTTAGGGGGGGCCGGAAACACCATATATTTT. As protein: CASSLGGAGNTIYF.

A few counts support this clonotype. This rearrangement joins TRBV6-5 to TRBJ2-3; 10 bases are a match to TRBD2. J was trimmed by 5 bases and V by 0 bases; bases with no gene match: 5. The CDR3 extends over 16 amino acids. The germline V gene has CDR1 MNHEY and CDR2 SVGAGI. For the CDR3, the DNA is TGTGCCAGCAGTTACTCAGGGGCTAGCGGGAGAGATACGCAGTATTTT. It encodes CASSYSGASGRDTQYF.